What follows is one TCR beta chain and its context. Clones were read by immunoSEQ multiplex PCR, and TCRdb kept only the in-frame ones, dropping some. The sample holds fewer than 65,000 clones, about 85% seen once. The sample originates from a study of OX40 agonist ivuxolimab in advanced cancers. Trimming cost V 4 bases and J 2 bases, with 14 bases left between them. The CDR3 is 15 amino acids. CDR1 and CDR2 from the germline V gene are KGHSH and LQKENI. The chain employs TRBV18 and TRBJ1-1; tentatively, D is TRBD1 (6 bases). The TCR was taken from an adult with an advanced solid tumor such as melanoma, head and neck, liver or kidney cancer. Sequenced here: CD4+ or CD8+ T cells sorted from blood, sampled in a trial of the OX40 agonist ivuxolimab. CDR3 sequence (DNA): TGTGCCAGCTCACTACTACCGGGACACAACACTGAAGCTTTCTTT. Translated, it gives CASSLLPGHNTEAFF.